Listed here are 12 T cell receptor beta chains from one sample, sequenced in a study of early T cells in non-severe SARS-CoV-2 infection. TCRdb reanalysed the 5' RACE reads using MiXCR and keeps one entry per CDR3 protein. The data show fewer than 85,000 distinct CDR3 sequences, with about a sixth seen just once and 12% held by the top ten. The sample was whole blood. Receptors originate from an adult who was a healthcare worker with PCR-confirmed SARS-CoV-2 infection or an uninfected control (not recorded which).

This clonotype has only a few counts. This rearrangement joins TRBV27 to TRBJ2-7; 8 positions match TRBD1. CDR1 MNHEY and CDR2 SMNVEV come from the germline V gene (reference sequence). This CDR3 spans 15 amino acids. After removal of 5 bases from V and 0 bases from J, the junction contained 6 bases not matched to a gene. DNA of the CDR3: TGTGCCAGCAGTCTATGGACAGGGAGCTCCTACGAGCAGTACTTC. Residues: CASSLWTGSSYEQYF.

The genes are TRBV6-6 and TRBJ2-7, with 10 bases fitting TRBD1. In germline, CDR1 is MNHNY, CDR2 SVGAGI (reference sequence). Unmatched junction bases numbered 5, after V lost 8 bases and J lost 4 bases. CDR3 length equals 13 residues. CDR3 protein: CASVGQGVYEQYF. The CDR3 nucleotides are TGTGCCAGCGTCGGACAGGGGGTATACGAGCAGTACTTC.

V and J are TRBV13 and TRBJ2-5; 7 bases map to TRBD1. This CDR3 region has 16 residues. The ends lost 5 bases at V and 1 base at J; junction bases unmatched: 10. Germline assignment: CDR1 PRHDT and CDR2 FYEKMQ (reference sequence). In nucleotides, the CDR3 is TGTGCCAGCAGCCCAGTTGGGACAGACTTCCAAGAGACCCAGTACTTC. It specifies CASSPVGTDFQETQYF. Supplemented by reference TRBV13 and TRBJ2-5, the full variable domain reads AAGVIQSPRHLIKEKRETATLKCYPIPRHDTVYWYQQGPGQDPQFLISFYEKMQSDKGSIPDRFSAQQFSDYHSELNMSSLELGDSALYFCASSPVGTDFQETQYFGPGTRLLVL.

J is TRBJ1-1 and V is TRBV4-2; D remains ambiguous. V was trimmed by 2 bases and J by 0 bases, leaving 1 base between them. CDR1 and CDR2 (germline): LGHNA, YNFKEQ. The CDR3 has 12 amino acids. The CDR3 bases are TGTGCCAGCAGCCAATTGAACACTGAAGCTTTCTTT. Translating gives CASSQLNTEAFF.

The CDR3 DNA sequence: TGTGCCAGCAGCTTAGTCGGGCGGGATGAAGCTTTCTTT. It yields the protein CASSLVGRDEAFF. The rearrangement joins TRBV11-2 to TRBJ1-1; D is undetermined. Germline V gene sequence: CDR1 SGHAT, CDR2 FQNNGV. The CDR3 length is 13 residues. With 1 base removed from V and 7 bases from J, the gap between germline ends came to 10 bases.

A few counts support this clonotype. The rearrangement uses TRBV5-1 and TRBJ1-2; D gene uncertain. V lost 4 bases, J lost 0 bases, and 13 bases lay in between. The CDR3 has 15 residues. The germline CDR1 and CDR2 sequences are SGHRS and YFSETQ. DNA of the CDR3: TGCGCCAGCAGCGCATACCCGGGCCCTAACTATGGCTACACCTTC. Its protein product is CASSAYPGPNYGYTF.

This clonotype was seen a handful of times. V is TRBV20-1 and J is TRBJ2-6; D is uncertain. The CDR3 covers 13 residues. Trimming took off 6 bases at V and 1 base at J, with 7 bases between the two ends. The germline V gene encodes CDR1 DFQATT and CDR2 SNEGSKA (reference sequence). CDR3 amino acids: CSAPSSGANVLTF. CDR3 nucleotide sequence: TGCAGTGCCCCTAGTTCTGGGGCCAACGTCCTGACTTTC.

This clonotype turned up a few times. The chain recombines TRBV28 with TRBJ1-2, with D possibly TRBD1 on 6 matching bases. V lost 2 bases to trimming and J lost 4 bases, with 14 bases between them. CDR3 length: 15 residues. CDR1 is MDHEN, CDR2 SYDVKM, per germline. CDR3 DNA sequence: TGTGCCAGCAGTTTAGGGGGGGACACCCTCTATGGCTACACCTTC. This sequence encodes CASSLGGDTLYGYTF.

The chain couples TRBV9 to TRBJ1-1; the match to TRBD1 covers 7 bases. The CDR3 spans 16 residues. With 3 bases clipped from V and 4 bases from J, the junction kept 12 bases outside the gene matches. The germline V gene has CDR1 SGDLS and CDR2 YYNGEE. CDR3 in amino acids: CASSETGRSVGTEAFF. The CDR3 DNA reads as TGTGCCAGCAGCGAGACAGGGAGATCGGTTGGCACTGAAGCTTTCTTT.

This clonotype was seen at least ten times. This chain uses TRBV29-1 with TRBJ2-1; unclear D gene. The CDR3 contains 14 residues. Per germline, CDR1 SQVTM and CDR2 ANQGSEA. V lost 4 bases and J 0 bases, leaving 10 bases between the germline ends. This CDR3 is CSVGQRSSYNEQFF. CDR3 nucleotides: TGCAGCGTTGGTCAGAGAAGCTCCTACAATGAGCAGTTCTTC.

This clonotype was found many times. V is TRBV28 and J is TRBJ1-2, with D perhaps matching TRBD1 (6 bases). Per germline, CDR1 MDHEN and CDR2 SYDVKM. V was cut by 2 bases and J by 8 bases, with 12 bases left in between. The CDR3 totals 13 residues. The CDR3: CASSLRGAGGYTF. CDR3 nucleotide sequence: TGTGCCAGCAGTTTACGGGGGGCGGGCGGCTACACCTTC.

This clonotype has just a few counts. This chain links TRBV2 with TRBJ1-4, with a tentative D call TRBD1 (5 bases). This CDR3 comprises 16 residues. With 6 bases removed from V and 8 bases from J, the gap between germline ends came to 22 bases. Germline CDR1 is SNHLY and CDR2 is FYNNEI. Written as DNA, the CDR3 is TGTGCCAGCAGGGGACTCGGGGGAGGTAAAGAAGAAAAACTGTTTTTT. Amino acid sequence: CASRGLGGGKEEKLFF.